This T cell receptor (beta chain) derives from a study of technical replicates of blood from several donors. The V and J ends lost 2 bases and 7 bases respectively, with 14 bases between them. The CDR3 sequence is 14 residues long. Germline-derived CDR1 and CDR2 are SGHNT and YENEEA. Repertoires were generated with immunoSEQ multiplex PCR, while TCRdb's copy carries only in-frame clones and drops some. Found here are under 70,000 clones, 92% of them singletons; the top ten hold approximately 0.4%. The sample consisted of T cells isolated from PBMCs. The chain joins TRBV11-3 to TRBJ1-1; possibly TRBD1 for D (5 bases). The clonotype comes from a human donor in good health. The CDR3 bases are TGTGCCAGCAGCTTATTCTACGCGGGGCATGAAGCTTTCTTT. Translated, it gives CASSLFYAGHEAFF.